This note documents a single TCR beta chain sequence. Its antigen is undetermined. All the people who gave samples were healthy bone marrow donors. These data come from a study of cytomegalovirus exposure and HLA in healthy donors. 13 Jbeta primers and 60 Vbeta primers were used for the PCR. Data came from immunoSEQ multiplex PCR; TCRdb stores just in-frame clones and leaves some out. This listing includes 21,000 or so clones. The CDR3 loop spans 14 amino acids. V trimming: 3 bases; J trimming: 0 bases; junction bases outside the gene matches: 0. The germline V gene encodes CDR1 LNHNV and CDR2 YYDKDF (reference sequence). Study-wide points: Later on, a genetic analysis was performed. It linked a missense variant in DCLRE1C with V- and J-gene trimming of TCR beta. As was reported, the classifier diagnosed cytomegalovirus status with high specificity and sensitivity.

The source of this sequence is a man between 60 and 70 years old in good health and CMV-seropositive. The sequenced material came from PBMCs. The chain joins TRBV15 to TRBJ1-1; TRBD1 aligns across 8 bases. The CDR3 region is CATSRDRVNTEAFF. CDR3 nucleotide sequence: TGTGCCACCAGCAGGGACAGGGTGAACACTGAAGCTTTCTTT.